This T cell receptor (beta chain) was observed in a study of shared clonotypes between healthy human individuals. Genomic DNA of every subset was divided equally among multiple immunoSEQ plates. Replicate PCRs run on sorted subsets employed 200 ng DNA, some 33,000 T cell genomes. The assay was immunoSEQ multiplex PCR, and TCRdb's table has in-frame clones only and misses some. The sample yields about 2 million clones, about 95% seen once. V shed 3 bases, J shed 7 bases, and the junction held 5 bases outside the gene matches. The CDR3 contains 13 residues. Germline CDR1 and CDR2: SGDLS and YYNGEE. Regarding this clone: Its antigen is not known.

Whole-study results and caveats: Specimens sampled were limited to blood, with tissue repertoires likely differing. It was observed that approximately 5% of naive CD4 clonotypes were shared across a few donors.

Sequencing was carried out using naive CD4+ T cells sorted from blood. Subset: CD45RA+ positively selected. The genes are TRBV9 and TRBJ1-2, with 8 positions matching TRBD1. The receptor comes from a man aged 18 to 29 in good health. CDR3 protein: CASSADREGGYTF. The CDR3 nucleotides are TGTGCCAGCAGCGCGGACAGGGAAGGTGGCTACACCTTC.